A selection of T cell receptor beta chains follows, all from one sample in a study of T cells in tuberculosis. Here immunoSEQ multiplex PCR was the method, and the copy in TCRdb shows in-frame clones only, minus some. Of 20,000 to 25,000 clones listed, just over 90% are singletons. Sequencing was carried out using PBMCs. The origin of the receptors is a donor aged 10 to 29 with latent tuberculosis or without tuberculosis infection. Some clones in this sample may be carry-over from other donors' samples. The CDR3 runs from the conserved cysteine through the conserved F or W. Fields, in order: CDR3 length, clone size, V gene, D gene, J gene, CDR3 DNA, CDR3 protein. A D gene is named only where the DNA matches it firmly. Clone size is given for some rows only: seen once, a few or many times, or a class if the clone is expanded.

14	NA	TRBV27	NA	TRBJ1-5	TGTGCCAGCAGTTTAGGGGCAGCCCATCAGCCCCAGCATTTT	CASSLGAAHQPQHF
15	NA	TRBV27	TRBD1	TRBJ2-7	TGTGCCAGCAGTCAGGACAGGCTACCTCCCTACGAGCAGTACTTC	CASSQDRLPPYEQYF
12	NA	TRBV10-2	NA	TRBJ1-2	TGCGCGACGGAGGGCGGGGGCCAGGGCTACACCTTC	CATEGGGQGYTF
14	once	TRBV7-2	TRBD2	TRBJ2-1	TGTGCCAGCAGCTTACTAGCGGGAGGTTATGAGCAGTTCTTC	CASSLLAGGYEQFF
14	NA	TRBV9	TRBD1	TRBJ2-7	TGTGCCAGCAGCGCCGGGACAGGGGACTACGAGCAGTACTTC	CASSAGTGDYEQYF
11	NA	TRBV6-5	NA	TRBJ1-5	TGTGCCAGCGGGCAATTAAAGTCGGAGCATTTT	CASGQLKSEHF
14	NA	TRBV6-1	TRBD1	TRBJ2-2	TGTGCCAGCAGCCTAGACAGGGTATCCGGGGAGCTGTTTTTT	CASSLDRVSGELFF
14	NA	TRBV7-9	NA	TRBJ2-1	TGTGCCAGCAGCTTAACGACCCGCGGAGATGAGCAGTTCTTC	CASSLTTRGDEQFF
14	NA	TRBV7-9	NA	TRBJ2-2	TGTGCCAGCAGCTTAGTTAGGGGTTCCGGGGAGCTGTTTTTT	CASSLVRGSGELFF
17	NA	TRBV2	TRBD1	TRBJ2-2	TGTGCCAGCAGGTGGGGACAGATCAAAGACGGGGCCGGGGAGCTGTTTTTT	CASRWGQIKDGAGELFF
15	NA	TRBV6-5	TRBD1	TRBJ1-2	TGTGCCAGCAGTCAACCACAGGGGAAAGGCTATGGCTACACCTTC	CASSQPQGKGYGYTF
15	NA	TRBV19	TRBD1	TRBJ2-5	TGTGCCAGTAGTACCTCCGGGACAGGGAGAGAGACCCAGTACTTC	CASSTSGTGRETQYF
16	NA	TRBV5-6	TRBD1	TRBJ2-2	TGTGCCAGCACCGACACCGGGACAGGGGACACCGGGGAGCTGTTTTTT	CASTDTGTGDTGELFF
14	NA	TRBV7-6	NA	TRBJ1-1	TGTGCCAGCAGCTTAGATAGAGGAAACACTGAAGCTTTCTTT	CASSLDRGNTEAFF
16	NA	TRBV9	NA	TRBJ1-3	TGTGCCAGCAGCGCAGTGGTTGCCTCATCTGGAAACACCATATATTTT	CASSAVVASSGNTIYF
14	NA	TRBV2	TRBD2	TRBJ2-7	TGTGCCAGCAGGGAAGCGGGAGGCTCCTACGAGCAGTACTTC	CASREAGGSYEQYF
17	NA	TRBV27	TRBD1	TRBJ1-3	TGTGCCAGCAGCCCCCACAGGGGAGGACTCTCTGGAAACACCATATATTTT	CASSPHRGGLSGNTIYF
13	NA	TRBV7-2	NA	TRBJ1-5	TGTGCCAGCAGCTCCCGAGGCAATCAGCCCCAGCATTTT	CASSSRGNQPQHF
15	NA	TRBV7-2	NA	TRBJ2-5	TGTGCCAGCAGCTTAGACCACAGGGCTGGAGAGACCCAGTACTTC	CASSLDHRAGETQYF
14	NA	TRBV25-1	TRBD1	TRBJ2-7	TGTGCCAGCAGTGGACAGGGGGGTTCCTACGAGCAGTACTTC	CASSGQGGSYEQYF
16	NA	TRBV19	TRBD1	TRBJ2-1	TGTGCCAGTAGTCTGTCAGGGGGTCCACTAGGAGATGAGCAGTTCTTC	CASSLSGGPLGDEQFF
14	NA	TRBV4-1	NA	TRBJ2-7	TGCGCCAGCAAACCGCTGGGGGCCTACGGCGAGCAGTACTTC	CASKPLGAYGEQYF
15	NA	TRBV27	NA	TRBJ1-3	TGTGCCAGCAGACCTCCGGACAGTTCTGGAAACACCATATATTTT	CASRPPDSSGNTIYF
18	NA	TRBV11-2	TRBD2	TRBJ2-3	TGTGCCAGCAGCTTAGCCTCAACCGGGACTAGCGGGATAGATACGCAGTATTTT	CASSLASTGTSGIDTQYF
18	NA	TRBV7-9	NA	TRBJ2-5	TGTGCCAGCGACCCGACCGGGTCAGGGTTTGACGATCTGGAGACCCAGTACTTC	CASDPTGSGFDDLETQYF
16	NA	TRBV5-1	TRBD1	TRBJ1-2	TGCGCCAGCAGCTTGTCGGGACAGGCTCTTAACTATGGCTACATCTTC	CASSLSGQALNYGYIF
21	NA	TRBV12-5	NA	TRBJ1-6	TGTGCTAGTGGTTTGTCTCGTGGCCGGGACATCAGAAGGTCCTATAATTCACCCCTCCACTTT	CASGLSRGRDIRRSYNSPLHF
13	NA	TRBV11-2	TRBD1	TRBJ1-1	TGTGCCAGCAGCGCGACAGGGGGCACTGAAGCTTTCTTT	CASSATGGTEAFF
16	few	TRBV6-4	TRBD2	TRBJ2-3	TGTGCCAGCAGTTCGGCTAGCGGGGGGGCAGCAGATACGCAGTATTTT	CASSSASGGAADTQYF
15	NA	TRBV19	NA	TRBJ2-5	TGTGCCAGTAGTATAGGCCTCCGGTCAGGGGAGACCCAGTACTTC	CASSIGLRSGETQYF